This TCR beta chain stems from a study of Graves' ophthalmopathy and Graves' hyperthyroidism. Patients were excluded if they had other autoimmune diseases or uncontrolled infections, and likewise if pregnancy or lactation applied. PBMCs came from over 9.5 ml of fresh peripheral blood. V lost 3 bases to trimming and J lost 2 bases, with 11 bases between them. This CDR3 spans 15 amino acids. This clonotype has at least ten counts. The antigen is unknown. The authors amplified TCR beta CDR3 regions, and they did so from RNA transcripts for repertoire sequencing. HTBI primers served in a first-round RT-PCR, which a second-round multiplex PCR followed. TCRdb recomputed calls from the multiplex PCR reads with MiXCR, one row per CDR3 protein. This repertoire shows roughly 400,000 distinct CDR3 sequences, over 15% found once; its top ten account for around 6.6%. Study-wide points: Blood also contained most of the expanded thyroid clonotypes above 0.001 frequency. Sensitivity reached roughly 70% and specificity about 78% when the model predicted ophthalmopathy progression.

The receptor's source is a woman aged 18-29 years with stable Graves' hyperthyroidism. The rearrangement links TRBV12-3 or TRBV12-4 to TRBJ1-5; no firm D call. The source material was peripheral blood. The CDR3 DNA reads TGTGCCAGCAGTTTCTGGGGTCGGGGCAATCAGCCCCAGCATTTT. Its translation is CASSFWGRGNQPQHF.